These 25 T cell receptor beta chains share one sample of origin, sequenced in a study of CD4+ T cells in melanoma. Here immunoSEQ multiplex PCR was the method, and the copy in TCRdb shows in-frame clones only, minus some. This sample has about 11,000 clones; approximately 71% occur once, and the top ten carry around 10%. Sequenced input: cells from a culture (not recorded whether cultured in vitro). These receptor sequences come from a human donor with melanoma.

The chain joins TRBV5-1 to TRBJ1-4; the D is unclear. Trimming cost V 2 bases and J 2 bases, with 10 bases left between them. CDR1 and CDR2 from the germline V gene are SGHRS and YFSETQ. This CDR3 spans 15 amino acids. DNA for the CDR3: TGCGCCAGCAGCTTCGGTGGGGTCACTAATGAAAAACTGTTTTTT. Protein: CASSFGGVTNEKLFF.

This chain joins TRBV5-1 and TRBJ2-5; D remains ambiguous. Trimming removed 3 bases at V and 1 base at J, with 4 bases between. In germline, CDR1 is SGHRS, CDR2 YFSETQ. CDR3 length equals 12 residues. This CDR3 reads CASSSFQETQYF. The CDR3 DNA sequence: TGCGCCAGCAGCTCCTTCCAAGAGACCCAGTACTTC.

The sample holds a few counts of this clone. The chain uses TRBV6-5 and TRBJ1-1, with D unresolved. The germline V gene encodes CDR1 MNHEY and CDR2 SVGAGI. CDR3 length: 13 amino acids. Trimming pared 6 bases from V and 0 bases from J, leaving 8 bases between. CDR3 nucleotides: TGTGCCAGCAGCTCCGCACTGAACACTGAAGCTTTCTTT. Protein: CASSSALNTEAFF.

In DNA form, the CDR3 reads TGTGCCAGCAGCTTAGTCGCCAGCGGACATTACGAGCAGTACTTC. Residues: CASSLVASGHYEQYF. This sequence joins TRBV7-3 and TRBJ2-7; D possibly matches TRBD1 or TRBD2 (5 bases each). The CDR3 is 15 residues long. V was clipped by 2 bases and J by 4 bases, with 15 bases between them. Germline V gene lookup returns CDR1 SGHTA and CDR2 FQGTGA.

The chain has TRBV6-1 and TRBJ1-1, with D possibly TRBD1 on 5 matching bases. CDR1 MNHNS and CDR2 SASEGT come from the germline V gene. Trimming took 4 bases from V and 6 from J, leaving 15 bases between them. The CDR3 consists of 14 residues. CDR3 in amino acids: CASSGFTGASEAFF. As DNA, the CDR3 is TGTGCCAGCAGTGGGTTTACAGGTGCCTCTGAAGCTTTCTTT.

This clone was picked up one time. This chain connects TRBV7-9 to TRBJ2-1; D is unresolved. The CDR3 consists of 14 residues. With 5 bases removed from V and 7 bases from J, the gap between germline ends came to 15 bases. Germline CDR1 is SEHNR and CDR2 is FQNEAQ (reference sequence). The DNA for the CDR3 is TGTGCCAGCAGCGCGGACCTTATATGGAATGAGCAGTTCTTC. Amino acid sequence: CASSADLIWNEQFF.

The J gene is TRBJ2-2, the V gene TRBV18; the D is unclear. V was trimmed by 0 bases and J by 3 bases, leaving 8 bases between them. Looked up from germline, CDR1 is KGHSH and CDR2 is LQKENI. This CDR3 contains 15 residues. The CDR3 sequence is CASSPPNSDTGELFF. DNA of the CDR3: TGTGCCAGCTCACCACCCAACAGCGACACCGGGGAGCTGTTTTTT.

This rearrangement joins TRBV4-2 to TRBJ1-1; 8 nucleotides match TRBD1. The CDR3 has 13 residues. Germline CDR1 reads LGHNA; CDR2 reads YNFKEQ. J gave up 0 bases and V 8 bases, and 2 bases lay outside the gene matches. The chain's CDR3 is CASSTGVNTEAFF. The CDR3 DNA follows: TGTGCCAGCTCGACAGGGGTGAACACTGAAGCTTTCTTT.

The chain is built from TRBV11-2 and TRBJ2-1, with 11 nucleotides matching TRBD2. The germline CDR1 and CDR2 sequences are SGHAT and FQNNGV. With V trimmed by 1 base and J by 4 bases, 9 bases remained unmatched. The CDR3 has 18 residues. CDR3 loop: CASSLAAIAGGRYNEQFF. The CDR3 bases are TGTGCCAGCAGCTTAGCGGCTATAGCGGGGGGGCGTTACAATGAGCAGTTCTTC.

The CDR3 sequence is CASSPSRDEAFF. CDR3 DNA: TGTGCCAGCTCACCAAGCAGGGATGAAGCTTTCTTT. V gene TRBV18 combines with J gene TRBJ1-1; D is perhaps TRBD1 (5 bases). CDR3 length equals 12 residues. The germline CDR1 and CDR2 sequences are KGHSH and LQKENI. V was clipped by 2 bases and J by 7 bases, with 8 bases between them.

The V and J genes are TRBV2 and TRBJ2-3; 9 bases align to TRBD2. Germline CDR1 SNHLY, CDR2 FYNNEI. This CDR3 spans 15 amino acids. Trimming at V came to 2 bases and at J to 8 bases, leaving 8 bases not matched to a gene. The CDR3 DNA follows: TGTGCCAGCAGTGAAATGCGGGGGGGGCCCGCTACGCAGTATTTT. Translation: CASSEMRGGPATQYF.

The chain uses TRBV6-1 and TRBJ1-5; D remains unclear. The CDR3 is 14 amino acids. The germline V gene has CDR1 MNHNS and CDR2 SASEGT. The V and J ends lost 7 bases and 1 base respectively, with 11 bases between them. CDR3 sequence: CASTVWGSNQPQHF. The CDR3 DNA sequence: TGTGCCAGCACCGTGTGGGGAAGCAATCAGCCCCAGCATTTT.

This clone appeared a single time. CDR3 region: CASSLLVGYEQYF. In nucleotides, the CDR3 is TGCGCCAGCAGCTTGCTAGTGGGCTACGAGCAGTACTTC. The genes are TRBV5-1 and TRBJ2-7, with unresolved D. Between the trimmed V and J ends, which lost 1 base and 3 bases, there was a span of 8 bases. The CDR3 length is 13 residues. Germline CDR1 and CDR2: SGHRS and YFSETQ.

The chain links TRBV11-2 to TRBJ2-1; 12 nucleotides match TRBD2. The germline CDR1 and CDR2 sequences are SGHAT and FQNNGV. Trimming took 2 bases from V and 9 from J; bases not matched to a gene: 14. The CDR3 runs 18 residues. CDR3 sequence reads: CASSLTSLAGGPNPEQFF. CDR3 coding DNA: TGTGCCAGCAGCTTAACTTCACTAGCGGGGGGCCCTAACCCTGAGCAGTTCTTC.

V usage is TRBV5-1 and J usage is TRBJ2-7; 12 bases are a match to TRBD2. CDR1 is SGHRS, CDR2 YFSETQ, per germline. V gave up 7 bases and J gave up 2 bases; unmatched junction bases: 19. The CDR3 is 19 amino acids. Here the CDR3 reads CASFPGQPGLAGLPYEQYF. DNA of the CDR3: TGCGCCAGCTTCCCGGGACAGCCGGGACTAGCGGGCCTACCCTACGAGCAGTACTTC.

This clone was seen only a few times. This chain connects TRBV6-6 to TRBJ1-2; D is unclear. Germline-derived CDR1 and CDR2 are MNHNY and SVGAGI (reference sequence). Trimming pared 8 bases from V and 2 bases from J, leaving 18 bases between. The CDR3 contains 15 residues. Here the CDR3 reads CASRPEVGRNYGYTF. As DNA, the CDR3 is TGTGCCAGCCGACCGGAGGTGGGGAGGAACTATGGCTACACCTTC.

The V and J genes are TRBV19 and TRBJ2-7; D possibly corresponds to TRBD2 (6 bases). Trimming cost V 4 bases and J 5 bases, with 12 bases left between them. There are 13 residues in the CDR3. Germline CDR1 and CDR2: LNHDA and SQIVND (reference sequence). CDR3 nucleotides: TGTGCCAGTAGTAGAAGATGGAGGGACGAGCAGTACTTC. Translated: CASSRRWRDEQYF.

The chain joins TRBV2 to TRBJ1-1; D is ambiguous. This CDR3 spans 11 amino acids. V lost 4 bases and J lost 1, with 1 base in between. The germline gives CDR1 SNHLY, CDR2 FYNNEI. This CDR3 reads CASSANTEAFF. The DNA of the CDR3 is TGTGCCAGCAGTGCGAACACTGAAGCTTTCTTT. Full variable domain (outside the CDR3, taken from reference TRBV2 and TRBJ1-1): EPEVTQTPSHQVTQMGQEVILRCVPISNHLYFYWYRQILGQKVEFLVSFYNNEISEKSEIFDDQFSVERPDGSNFTLKIRSTKLEDSAMYFCASSANTEAFFGQGTRLTVV.

CDR3: CASRRDRPTDEAFF. CDR3 coding DNA: TGCGCCAGCAGGAGAGACAGGCCCACGGATGAAGCTTTCTTT. The rearrangement links TRBV5-1 to TRBJ1-1, with D tentatively TRBD1 (6 bases). This CDR3 contains 14 residues. CDR1 is SGHRS and CDR2 is YFSETQ in the germline V gene. V lost 5 bases and J lost 7, with 18 bases in between.

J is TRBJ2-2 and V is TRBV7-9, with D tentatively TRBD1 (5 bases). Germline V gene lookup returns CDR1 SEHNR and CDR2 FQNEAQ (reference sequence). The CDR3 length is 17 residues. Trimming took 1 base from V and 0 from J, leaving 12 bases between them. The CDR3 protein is CASSLGFGRANTGELFF. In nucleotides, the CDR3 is TGTGCCAGCAGCTTAGGATTCGGCAGGGCGAACACCGGGGAGCTGTTTTTT. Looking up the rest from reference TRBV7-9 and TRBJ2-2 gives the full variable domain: DTGVSQNPRHKITKRGQNVTFRCDPISEHNRLYWYRQTLGQGPEFLTYFQNEAQLEKSRLLSDRFSAERPKGSFSTLEIQRTEQGDSAMYLCASSLGFGRANTGELFFGEGSRLTVL.

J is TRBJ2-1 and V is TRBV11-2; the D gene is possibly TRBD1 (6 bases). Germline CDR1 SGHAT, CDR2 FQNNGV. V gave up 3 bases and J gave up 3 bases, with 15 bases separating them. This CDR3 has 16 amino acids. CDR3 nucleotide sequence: TGTGCCAGCAGCTTTGGGGGCAATAACCTCTACAATGAGCAGTTCTTC. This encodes CASSFGGNNLYNEQFF.

As DNA, the CDR3 is TGTGCCAGCAGCCAGGACCCCGTGGGGGGGGCGTCTTACGAGCAGTACTTC. It encodes CASSQDPVGGASYEQYF. The chain combines TRBV4-2 with TRBJ2-7, with TRBD2 as a possible D gene (7 bases). V was cut by 3 bases and J by 4 bases, with 22 bases left in between. Looked up from germline, CDR1 is LGHNA and CDR2 is YNFKEQ. The CDR3 covers 17 residues.

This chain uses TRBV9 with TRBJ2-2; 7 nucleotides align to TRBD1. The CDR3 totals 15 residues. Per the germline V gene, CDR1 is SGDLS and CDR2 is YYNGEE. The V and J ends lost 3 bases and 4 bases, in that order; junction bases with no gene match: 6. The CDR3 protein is CASSEGQPPTGELFF. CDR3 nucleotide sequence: TGTGCCAGCAGCGAGGGACAGCCCCCCACCGGGGAGCTGTTTTTT. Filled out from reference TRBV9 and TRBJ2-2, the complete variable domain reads DSGVTQTPKHLITATGQRVTLRCSPRSGDLSVYWYQQSLDQGLQFLIQYYNGEERAKGNILERFSAQQFPDLHSELNLSSLELGDSALYFCASSEGQPPTGELFFGEGSRLTVL.

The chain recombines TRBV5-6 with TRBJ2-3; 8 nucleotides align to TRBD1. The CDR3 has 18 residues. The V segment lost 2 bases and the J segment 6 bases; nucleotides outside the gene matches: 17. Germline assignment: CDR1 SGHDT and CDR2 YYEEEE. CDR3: CASSLPGVGRGRADTQYF. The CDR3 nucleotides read TGTGCCAGCAGCTTACCTGGGGTGGGCAGGGGGCGAGCCGATACGCAGTATTTT. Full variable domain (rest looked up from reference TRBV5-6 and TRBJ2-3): DAGVTQSPTHLIKTRGQQVTLRCSPKSGHDTVSWYQQALGQGPQFIFQYYEEEERQRGNFPDRFSGHQFPNYSSELNVNALLLGDSALYLCASSLPGVGRGRADTQYFGPGTRLTVL.

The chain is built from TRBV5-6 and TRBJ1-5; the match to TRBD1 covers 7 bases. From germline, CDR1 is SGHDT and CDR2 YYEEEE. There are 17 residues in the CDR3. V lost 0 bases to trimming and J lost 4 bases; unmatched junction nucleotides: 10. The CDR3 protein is CASSLGGRGYRNQPQHF. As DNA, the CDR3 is TGTGCCAGCAGCTTGGGTGGCAGGGGGTATCGGAATCAGCCCCAGCATTTT.